Presented here are 17 T cell receptor beta chains from one specimen sequenced in a study of cytomegalovirus exposure and HLA in healthy donors. PCR employed 60 Vbeta and 13 Jbeta primers. The method was immunoSEQ multiplex PCR; TCRdb's version includes in-frame clones alone and lacks a portion of them. The table lists around 170,000 clones, approximately 85% of them singletons, with under 0.9% in the top ten. The sequencing sample was made of PBMCs. These TCRs come from a woman under 30 in good health and CMV-seronegative.

This clone appeared a few times. The chain has TRBV4-1 and TRBJ1-1; 9 nucleotides align to TRBD1. The CDR3 loop spans 14 amino acids. Germline CDR1 reads MGHRA; CDR2 reads YSYEKL. The junction had 1 base not matched to a gene; V was cut back by 3 bases and J by 2 bases. CDR3 nucleotide sequence: TGCGCCAGCAGCCAGGACAGGGGAAACACTGAAGCTTTCTTT. This gives the protein CASSQDRGNTEAFF.

The gene calls are TRBV9 and TRBJ2-1; D may be TRBD2 (5 bases). Germline-derived CDR1 and CDR2 are SGDLS and YYNGEE. Trimming took off 4 bases at V and 2 bases at J, with 16 bases between the two ends. CDR3 size: 16 residues. The CDR3 DNA follows: TGTGCCAGCAGCCTGACGGACTCCCTGACCTACAATGAGCAGTTCTTC. Translation gives CASSLTDSLTYNEQFF. The full variable domain, in which reference TRBV9 and TRBJ2-1 provide the parts outside the CDR3, is DSGVTQTPKHLITATGQRVTLRCSPRSGDLSVYWYQQSLDQGLQFLIQYYNGEERAKGNILERFSAQQFPDLHSELNLSSLELGDSALYFCASSLTDSLTYNEQFFGPGTRLTVL.

The genes are TRBV4-1 and TRBJ2-7, with D possibly TRBD2 on 5 matching bases. The CDR3 spans 15 residues. Germline V lookup: CDR1 MGHRA, CDR2 YSYEKL. V lost 0 bases and J 2 bases, leaving 11 bases between the germline ends. CDR3 amino acids: CASSQEMVGAYEQYF. CDR3 coding DNA: TGCGCCAGCAGCCAAGAAATGGTGGGAGCCTACGAGCAGTACTTC.

This rearrangement joins TRBV15 to TRBJ2-1; D is undetermined. V lost 5 bases and J 3 bases, leaving 11 bases between the germline ends. CDR1 is LNHNV and CDR2 is YYDKDF in the germline V gene (reference sequence). The CDR3 consists of 14 residues. CDR3 residues: CATSSAVYYNEQFF. CDR3 coding DNA: TGTGCCACCAGCTCTGCGGTCTACTACAATGAGCAGTTCTTC.

The chain uses TRBV11-2 and TRBJ2-3; D is perhaps TRBD2 (7 bases). Trimming cost V 0 bases and J 7 bases, with 14 bases left between them. This CDR3 comprises 15 residues. Germline-derived CDR1 and CDR2 are SGHAT and FQNNGV. CDR3 loop: CASSLDGGRWNTQYF. CDR3 nucleotide sequence: TGTGCCAGCAGCTTAGACGGGGGGCGATGGAATACGCAGTATTTT.

The rearrangement uses TRBV6-5 and TRBJ2-1, with 8 bases aligning to TRBD1. This CDR3 is built from 13 residues. CDR1 and CDR2 (germline): MNHEY, SVGAGI. The ends lost 9 bases at V and 7 bases at J; junction bases unmatched: 8. CDR3: CASQQGGLNEQFF. CDR3 in DNA: TGTGCCAGTCAACAGGGGGGTTTGAATGAGCAGTTCTTC.

In the case of this clone: Other DNA variants within this sample encode the same CDR3. V gene TRBV5-4 combines with J gene TRBJ2-7; D is perhaps TRBD2 (6 bases). Germline V CDR1 and CDR2: SGHNT, YYREEE (reference sequence). V was shortened by 4 bases and J by 3 bases, with 8 bases between the two germline ends. CDR3 length: 12 amino acids. The CDR3 DNA follows: TGTGCCAGCAGCCCCGGGAGCTACGAGCAGTACTTC. Protein sequence: CASSPGSYEQYF. The whole variable domain, remainder taken from reference TRBV5-4 and TRBJ2-7, is ETGVTQSPTHLIKTRGQQVTLRCSSQSGHNTVSWYQQALGQGPQFIFQYYREEENGRGNFPPRFSGLQFPNYSSELNVNALELDDSALYLCASSPGSYEQYFGPGTRLTVT.

V usage is TRBV7-3 and J usage is TRBJ2-6; TRBD1 aligns across 10 bases. CDR3 size: 17 residues. J was trimmed by 0 bases and V by 5 bases; bases with no gene match: 4. Per germline, CDR1 SGHTA and CDR2 FQGTGA. CDR3 residues: CASSRQGASSGANVLTF. CDR3 nucleotide sequence: TGTGCCAGCAGCCGACAGGGGGCGAGCTCTGGGGCCAACGTCCTGACTTTC. The full variable domain, with the rest looked up from reference TRBV7-3 and TRBJ2-6, is GAGVSQTPSNKVTEKGKYVELRCDPISGHTALYWYRQSLGQGPEFLIYFQGTGAADDSGLPNDRFFAVRPEGSVSTLKIQRTERGDSAVYLCASSRQGASSGANVLTFGAGSRLTVL.

V usage is TRBV6-5 and J usage is TRBJ2-2, with 12 nucleotides matching TRBD1. Germline loops: CDR1 MNHEY, CDR2 SVGAGI. The CDR3 sequence is 15 residues long. Trimming took 10 bases from V and 5 from J; bases not matched to a gene: 8. CDR3 loop: CAIGTGGASTGELFF. CDR3 nucleotide sequence: TGTGCCATCGGGACAGGGGGCGCGTCAACCGGGGAGCTGTTTTTT.

The genes are TRBV10-3 and TRBJ2-7; perhaps TRBD2 as D (6 bases). Trimming stripped 3 bases from V and 5 bases from J, with 20 bases between. This CDR3 has 16 residues. The germline V gene encodes CDR1 ENHRY and CDR2 SYGVKD. CDR3 bases: TGTGCCATCAGTGACCCCCGGGGACTTAGTACAAACGAGCAGTACTTC. Its translation: CAISDPRGLSTNEQYF.

The chain combines TRBV27 with TRBJ1-5, with 7 bases lining up with TRBD1. Germline V gene data show CDR1 as MNHEY and CDR2 as SMNVEV (reference sequence). CDR3 length equals 17 residues. The trim removed 5 bases at V and 6 bases at J, leaving 16 bases unmatched. CDR3 nucleotides: TGTGCCAGCAGTATCAACCGGGACAGTGCTTCGGGTCAGCCCCAGCATTTT. It specifies CASSINRDSASGQPQHF.

The V and J genes are TRBV7-9 and TRBJ2-1; 7 bases are shared with TRBD2. The CDR3 totals 14 residues. Germline trimming cut 8 bases from V and 8 bases from J; bases unmatched to any gene: 12. Germline V gene lookup returns CDR1 SEHNR and CDR2 FQNEAQ (reference sequence). As DNA, the CDR3 is TGTGCCAGCCCTATCGGGGGAGGGCCCGATGAGCAGTTCTTC. It yields the protein CASPIGGGPDEQFF.

This clone was counted a few times. The chain couples TRBV7-9 to TRBJ1-1, with D possibly matching TRBD1 (5 bases). The ends were cut back, 0 bases at V and 6 bases at J, with 11 bases in the middle. This CDR3 is built from 14 residues. The V gene's germline CDR1 is SEHNR and CDR2 FQNEAQ (reference sequence). Here the CDR3 reads CASSLATRGSEAFF. The DNA of the CDR3 is TGTGCCAGCAGCTTAGCTACAAGGGGCTCTGAAGCTTTCTTT.

This chain connects TRBV19 to TRBJ1-1; tentative D call: TRBD1 (6 bases). Germline V gene sequence: CDR1 LNHDA, CDR2 SQIVND (reference sequence). The CDR3 has 15 amino acids. V lost 6 bases and J 1 base, leaving 15 bases between the germline ends. The CDR3 sequence is CASSYGGTKNTEAFF. The CDR3 DNA reads as TGTGCCAGTAGCTACGGGGGGACAAAGAACACTGAAGCTTTCTTT.

The V gene is TRBV28, the J gene TRBJ2-1; 13 bases match TRBD2. The junction had 3 bases not matched to a gene; V was cut back by 5 bases and J by 2 bases. The length of the CDR3 is 16 residues. Per germline, CDR1 MDHEN and CDR2 SYDVKM. The CDR3 here is CASSPGTSGAYNEQFF. DNA for the CDR3: TGTGCCAGCAGTCCAGGGACTAGCGGGGCCTACAATGAGCAGTTCTTC.

The V and J genes are TRBV28 and TRBJ1-5; unclear D gene. Trimming removed 6 bases from V and 0 bases from J, with 15 bases in between. CDR3 length equals 16 residues. Germline CDR1 and CDR2: MDHEN and SYDVKM. CDR3 coding DNA: TGTGCCAGCAGCTCAAGTGCAGGCTATAGCAATCAGCCCCAGCATTTT. It codes for CASSSSAGYSNQPQHF.

In its sample, this clone was seen a few times. CDR3 nucleotides: TGTGCAAGTCGCTTGATCGAGAATTCACCCCTCCACTTT. Protein product: CASRLIENSPLHF. V is TRBV12-2 and J is TRBJ1-6. TRBV12-2 is a pseudogene. This CDR3 spans 13 amino acids.